A selection of T cell receptor beta chains follows, all from one sample in a study of cytomegalovirus exposure and HLA in healthy donors. Measured with immunoSEQ multiplex PCR; TCRdb has only the in-frame clones, and not every one. The data contain about 140,000 clones, around 85% of them singletons. Material: PBMCs. The receptors originated from a woman aged 45-60 years in good health and CMV-seropositive. The CDR3 runs from the conserved cysteine through the conserved F or W. The order of the fields is D gene, V gene, J gene, clone size, CDR3 DNA, CDR3 protein. The D gene is left open where the match is weak. Only some rows state a clone size, as once, few, many or a class for expanded clones.

>-|TRBV7-9|TRBJ2-6|-
TGTGCCAGCAGCTCTGACAGGTACTCTGGGGCCAACGTCCTGACTTTC
CASSSDRYSGANVLTF
>-|TRBV5-1|TRBJ2-7|once
TGCGCCAGCAGCTTGGATTGGAAGACAGAGCAGTACTTC
CASSLDWKTEQYF
>-|TRBV7-9|TRBJ2-4|few
TGTGCCAGCAGCTCCAGCGGGCCGGTCGGTGGATATCACTTC
CASSSSGPVGGYHF
>TRBD2|TRBV9|TRBJ2-1|-
TGTGCCAGCAGCGTAGGACTAGCGGACAATGAGCAGTTCTTC
CASSVGLADNEQFF
>TRBD1|TRBV11-3|TRBJ2-7|-
TGTGCCAGCAGTCGGGACAGGGGATCCTACGAGCAGTACTTC
CASSRDRGSYEQYF
>TRBD1|TRBV28|TRBJ1-2|many
TGTGCCAGCAGTTTAAGGGACAGGGGCCGTGTGTATGGCTACACCTTC
CASSLRDRGRVYGYTF
>-|TRBV27|TRBJ2-1|-
TGTGCCAGCAGTTTAGGGGGGATGTGGAGGGGCAATGAGCAGTTCTTC
CASSLGGMWRGNEQFF
>-|TRBV9|TRBJ2-7|-
TGTGCCAGCAGCGTAGCTACGGGGAGCTCCTACGAGCAGTACTTC
CASSVATGSSYEQYF
>-|TRBV27|TRBJ1-4|-
TGTGCCAGCAGTTTAGCGGGGCCTAATGAAAAACTGTTTTTT
CASSLAGPNEKLFF
>-|TRBV27|TRBJ2-7|-
TGTGCCAGCAGTAGCAACAGGAACTCCTACGAGCAGTACTTC
CASSSNRNSYEQYF
>TRBD2|TRBV7-3|TRBJ2-1|-
TGTGCCAGCATCAGTGGCGGGGGTGGCTACAATGAGCAGTTCTTC
CASISGGGGYNEQFF
>TRBD1|TRBV5-4|TRBJ1-4|once
TGTGCCAGCAGCTCAAGGACAGGGGTAGCTAATGAAAAACTGTTTTTT
CASSSRTGVANEKLFF
>-|TRBV9|TRBJ1-5|-
TGTGCCAGCAGCGTAGGAGGTTATAGCAATCAGCCCCAGCATTTT
CASSVGGYSNQPQHF
>-|TRBV11-3|TRBJ2-7|-
TGTGCCAGCAGCCGTTTGGGGAGCTCCTACGAGCAGTACTTC
CASSRLGSSYEQYF
>-|TRBV30|TRBJ1-5|-
TGTGCCTGGAGTGTACTAGGAAGCAATCAGCCCCAGCATTTT
CAWSVLGSNQPQHF
>TRBD1|TRBV5-1|TRBJ1-2|-
TGCGCCAGCAGCCTCGGGACAGATTATGGCTACACCTTC
CASSLGTDYGYTF
>-|TRBV19|TRBJ2-3|-
TGTGCCAGTAGTATAAGGAGTTCCGCAGATACGCAGTATTTT
CASSIRSSADTQYF
>-|TRBV2|TRBJ2-1|-
TGTGCCAGCACCAAATGGAGGGTCGGGCAGTTCTTC
CASTKWRVGQFF
>TRBD2|TRBV30|TRBJ2-1|once
TGTGCCTGGAGTATAGCGGGGACCTCCTACAATGAGCAGTTCTTC
CAWSIAGTSYNEQFF
>-|TRBV7-3|TRBJ1-3|few
TGTGCCAGCAGCTTGGGGACTGGCTCTGGAAACACCATATATTTT
CASSLGTGSGNTIYF
>-|TRBV7-2|TRBJ2-2|-
TGTGCCAGCAGCCCCACGTTGGGAGCCGGGGAGCTGTTTTTT
CASSPTLGAGELFF
>TRBD2|TRBV5-1|TRBJ2-7|-
TGCGCCAGCAGCCCTGGACTAGCGGGAGCTAGCTCCTACGAGCAGTACTTC
CASSPGLAGASSYEQYF
>TRBD1|TRBV11-3|TRBJ2-1|-
TGTGCCAGCAGCTTATACGGGACAGGGGATGATGAGCAGTTCTTC
CASSLYGTGDDEQFF
>-|TRBV19|TRBJ1-5|-
TGTGCCAGTGCCGGACAGTCCTCTCGGGGGCCCCAGCATTTT
CASAGQSSRGPQHF
>-|TRBV9|TRBJ1-6|-
TGTGCCAGCAGCGTTACCGGGGGGGGTCAATCACCCCTCCACTTT
CASSVTGGGQSPLHF
>TRBD2|TRBV7-2|TRBJ2-1|-
TGTGCCAGCAGCCGCCGTCTAGCGGGGGACGACAATGAGCAGTTCTTC
CASSRRLAGDDNEQFF
>TRBD2|TRBV5-4|TRBJ2-5|-
TGTGCCAGCAGCTTTACTAGCGGGGAGCAAGAGACCCAGTACTTC
CASSFTSGEQETQYF
>-|TRBV11-2|TRBJ1-1|-
TGTGCCAGCAGTCCTTCACGACAGGAGATCATTGAAGCTTTCTTT
CASSPSRQEIIEAFF
>TRBD1|TRBV11-3|TRBJ2-1|-
TGTGCCAGCAGCCCCGGGACAGGGGCGATTAATGAGCAGTTCTTC
CASSPGTGAINEQFF
>-|TRBV6-5|TRBJ2-2|-
TGTGCCAGCAGTTACTTCTCCGGAGGAGGCGGGGAGCTGTTTTTT
CASSYFSGGGGELFF
>-|TRBV6-1|TRBJ1-5|-
TGTGCCAGCAGAGAGACCGGGTATAGCAATCAGCCCCAGCATTTT
CASRETGYSNQPQHF
>-|TRBV9|TRBJ2-3|-
TGTGCCAGCAGCGTAAGTAGCGACACAGATACGCAGTATTTT
CASSVSSDTDTQYF
>-|TRBV6-1|TRBJ2-7|-
TGTGCCAGCAGTTATGGCAGGGGAGAGTACGAGCAGTACTTC
CASSYGRGEYEQYF